This record covers a single T cell receptor (beta chain). Its antigen is not identified. This record comes from a study of CD8 T cells in ankylosing spondylitis. Study findings and constraints: A motif in TCR beta, a set of roughly 8 highly homologous variants, appeared characteristic of ankylosing spondylitis blood.

TCRdb independently ran MiXCR on the 5' RACE reads; one entry per CDR3 protein. The table has about 540,000 distinct CDR3 sequences, over 9.5% seen once. The CDR3 is 15 residues long. The germline V and J ends were trimmed by 7 bases and 0 bases, with 14 bases remaining between them. The chain uses TRBV12-3 or TRBV12-4 and TRBJ2-3; a possible D gene is TRBD2 (5 bases). The sequenced material came from blood, either unsorted or a sorted T cell fraction (not recorded which). This clonotype was obtained from a male donor with ankylosing spondylitis. The CDR3 DNA sequence: TGTGCCAGCATCTTGGACTGGACTAGCACAGATACGCAGTATTTT. Translation: CASILDWTSTDTQYF.